The clone carrying this T cell receptor (beta chain) has only one observation. This specimen comes from a study of blood T cell repertoires in COVID-19. Whole-study context: Whether acute or convalescent, the COVID-19 samples came from the United States, Italy and Spain. PBMCs, B-cell-depleted T cells, or T cells provided the cDNA or gDNA that made up the material.

CDR1 MDHEN and CDR2 SYDVKM come from the germline V gene. The CDR3 totals 14 residues. J gave up 5 bases and V 7 bases, and 5 bases lay outside the gene matches. Authors' methods: Nucleated cell counts were estimated from reference gene primer amplification. TCRdb's table, derived via immunoSEQ multiplex PCR, lists solely in-frame clones and lacks some. That table furnishes V, J and clone size, whereas the DNA furnished D and trimming. The repertoire includes approximately 300,000 clones, over 75% of them detected once, and 1% sits in the top ten. This TCR derives from a man aged 50 to 59 with active or convalescent COVID-19. The sample was peripheral blood. V is TRBV28 and J is TRBJ1-1, with 12 bases lining up with TRBD1. The CDR3 sequence is CASTPGQGATEAFF. The CDR3 DNA follows: TGTGCCAGCACCCCGGGACAGGGGGCAACTGAAGCTTTCTTT. The complete variable domain, with remaining parts taken from reference TRBV28 and TRBJ1-1, reads DVKVTQSSRYLVKRTGEKVFLECVQDMDHENMFWYRQDPGLGLRLIYFSYDVKMKEKGDIPEGYSVSREKKERFSLILESASTNQTSMYLCASTPGQGATEAFFGQGTRLTVV.